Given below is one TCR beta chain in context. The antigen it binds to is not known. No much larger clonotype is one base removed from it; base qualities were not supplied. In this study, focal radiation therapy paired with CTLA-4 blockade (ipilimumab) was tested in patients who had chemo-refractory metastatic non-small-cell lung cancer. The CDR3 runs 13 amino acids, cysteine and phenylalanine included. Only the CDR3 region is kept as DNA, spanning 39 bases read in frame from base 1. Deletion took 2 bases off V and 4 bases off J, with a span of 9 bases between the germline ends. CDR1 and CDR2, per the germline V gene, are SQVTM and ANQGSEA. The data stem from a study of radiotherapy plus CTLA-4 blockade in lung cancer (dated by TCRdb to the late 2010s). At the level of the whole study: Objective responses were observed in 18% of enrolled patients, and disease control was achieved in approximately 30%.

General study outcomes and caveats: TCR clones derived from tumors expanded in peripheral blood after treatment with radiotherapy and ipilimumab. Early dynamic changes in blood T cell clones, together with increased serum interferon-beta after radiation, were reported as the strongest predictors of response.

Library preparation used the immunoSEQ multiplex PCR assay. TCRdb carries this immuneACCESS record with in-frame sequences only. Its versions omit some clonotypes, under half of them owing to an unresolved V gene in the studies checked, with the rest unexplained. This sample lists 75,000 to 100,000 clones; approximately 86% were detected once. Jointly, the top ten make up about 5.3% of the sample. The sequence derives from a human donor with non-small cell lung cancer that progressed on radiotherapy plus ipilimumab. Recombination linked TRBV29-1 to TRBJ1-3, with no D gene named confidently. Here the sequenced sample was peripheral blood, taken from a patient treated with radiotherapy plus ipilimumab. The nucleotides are TGCAGCGTTGAACGTGGCGGAGGAAACACCATATATTTT. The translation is CSVERGGGNTIYF.